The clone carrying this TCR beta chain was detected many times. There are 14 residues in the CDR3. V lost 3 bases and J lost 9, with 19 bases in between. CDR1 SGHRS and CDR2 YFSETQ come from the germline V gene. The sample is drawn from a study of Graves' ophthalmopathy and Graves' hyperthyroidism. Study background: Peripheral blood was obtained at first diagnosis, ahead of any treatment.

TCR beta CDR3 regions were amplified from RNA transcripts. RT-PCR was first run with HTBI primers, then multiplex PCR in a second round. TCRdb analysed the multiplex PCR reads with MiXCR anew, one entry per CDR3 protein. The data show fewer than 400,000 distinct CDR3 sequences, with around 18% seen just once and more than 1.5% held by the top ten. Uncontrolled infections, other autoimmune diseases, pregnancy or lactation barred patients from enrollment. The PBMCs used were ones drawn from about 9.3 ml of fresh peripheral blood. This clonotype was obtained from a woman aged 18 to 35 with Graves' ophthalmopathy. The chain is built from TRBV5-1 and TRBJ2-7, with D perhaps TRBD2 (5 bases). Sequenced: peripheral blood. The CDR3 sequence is CASSSVDGSGGQYF. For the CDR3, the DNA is TGCGCCAGCAGCTCCGTGGACGGTTCCGGAGGGCAGTACTTC.